This section outlines one TCR beta chain sequence together with its context. What it binds is not known. This CDR3 spans 16 amino acids. The ends lost 6 bases at V and 3 bases at J; junction bases unmatched: 6. Germline V gene sequence: CDR1 MNHNS, CDR2 SASEGT. This sample stems from a study of post-analysis software for immune sequencing data. At the level of the study: Relapsing-remitting, secondary progressive and progressive-relapsing forms of multiple sclerosis all featured among disease courses. Study results and caveats: With TRBV5-6, TRBV5-1 and TRBV20-1 included, 4 to 6 TRBV segments were more frequent in patients than in controls. Samples prepared in the same batch strongly co-clustered by F measure.

Each TCR beta cDNA library carried unique molecular identifiers. Input of roughly 0.9 to 11 million T cells yielded around 460,000 cDNA molecules. TCRdb itself ran the PCR reads through MiXCR, one entry per CDR3 protein. There are more than 450,000 distinct CDR3 sequences in the sample; 30% to 40% occur only once, and around 6.1% lies in the top ten. The receptor was isolated from a girl younger than 18 with multiple sclerosis. The chain employs TRBV6-1 and TRBJ1-4; 11 bases are a match to TRBD1. Sequencing was carried out using blood. The CDR3 DNA reads TGTGCCAGCAGCCCGGACAGGGGGCGACCTAATGAAAAACTGTTTTTT. Its protein is CASSPDRGRPNEKLFF.